The table lists the clone carrying this TCR beta chain with a count of one. Its antigen remains unknown. These data come from a study of T cells in narcolepsy. Study summary: Patients with NT1 or NT2 and healthy control donors were enrolled. Whole-study findings and limits: Autoreactive clone sequences were missing from some blood memory CD4+ repertoires. Blood of same and different patients, but not healthy controls, reportedly held recurring autoreactive clonotypes. Autoreactive HCRT-specific and TRIB2-specific clonotypes were marked in same-patient CSF-versus-blood CD4+ comparisons.

With 3 bases removed from V and 4 bases from J, the gap between germline ends came to 14 bases. This CDR3 region has 15 residues. Germline values: CDR1 SGHNT, CDR2 YENEEA. Generated by immunoSEQ multiplex PCR, the TCRdb table keeps only in-frame clones and is missing some. The data hold fewer than 40,000 clones, with about 85% observed a single time. The receptor was isolated from a human donor with narcolepsy. The chain combines TRBV11-3 with TRBJ2-3, with a weak D call TRBD2 (6 bases). Sequencing was done on a sample of CD45RA- memory CD4+ T cells from PBMCs. The CDR3 sequence is CASSFEGGGPDTQYF. The DNA of the CDR3 is TGTGCCAGCAGCTTTGAGGGAGGAGGGCCAGATACGCAGTATTTT. The full variable domain, rest sourced from reference TRBV11-3 and TRBJ2-3, is EAGVVQSPRYKIIEKKQPVAFWCNPISGHNTLYWYLQNLGQGPELLIRYENEEAVDDSQLPKDRFSAERLKGVDSTLKIQPAELGDSAVYLCASSFEGGGPDTQYFGPGTRLTVL.